This T cell receptor beta chain stems from a study of spatial heterogeneity in lung cancer. In the study overall: More than eight raw reads, on average, carried each unique TCR and UMI combination.

The study tagged each TCR cDNA molecule with a unique molecular identifier. A single record per CDR3 protein comes from TCRdb applying MiXCR to the 5' RACE reads. This table has roughly 25,000 distinct CDR3 sequences, roughly 7% appearing once. Time point specified: sample taken at primary tumor resection. This clonotype was counted many times. Germline V lookup: CDR1 MDHEN, CDR2 SYDVKM. Trimming took 5 bases from V and 2 from J; bases not matched to a gene: 3. The CDR3 consists of 15 residues. This TCR came from a male donor with early-stage non-small cell lung cancer. The V gene is TRBV28, the J gene TRBJ2-1, with 10 bases identical to TRBD2. The input for sequencing was PBMCs, taken at surgery. The CDR3 region is CASSLSGGAYNEQFF. CDR3 nucleotide sequence: TGTGCCAGCAGTCTGAGCGGGGGGGCCTACAATGAGCAGTTCTTC.